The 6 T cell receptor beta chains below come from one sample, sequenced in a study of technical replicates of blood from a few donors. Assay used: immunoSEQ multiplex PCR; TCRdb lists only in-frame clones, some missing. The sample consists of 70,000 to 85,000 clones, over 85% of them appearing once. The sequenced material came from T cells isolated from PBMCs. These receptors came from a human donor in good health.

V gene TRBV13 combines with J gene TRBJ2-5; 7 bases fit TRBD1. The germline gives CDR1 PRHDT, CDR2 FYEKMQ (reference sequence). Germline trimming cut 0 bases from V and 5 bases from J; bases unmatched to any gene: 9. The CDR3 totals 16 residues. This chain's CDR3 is CASSLGRSTGMETQYF. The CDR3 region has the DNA TGTGCCAGCAGCTTAGGAAGATCGACAGGGATGGAGACCCAGTACTTC.

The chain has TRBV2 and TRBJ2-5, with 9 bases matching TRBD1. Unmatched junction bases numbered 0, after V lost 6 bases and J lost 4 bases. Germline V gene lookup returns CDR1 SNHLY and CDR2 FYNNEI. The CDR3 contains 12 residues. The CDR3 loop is CASRQGAETQYF. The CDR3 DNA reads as TGTGCCAGCAGACAGGGGGCAGAGACCCAGTACTTC.

CDR3 in amino acids: CASKVGGIPEQYF. DNA of the CDR3: TGTGCCAGCAAAGTAGGCGGGATTCCCGAGCAGTACTTC. J is TRBJ2-7 and V is TRBV2, with D perhaps matching TRBD2 (6 bases). CDR3 length equals 13 residues. Germline CDR1 is SNHLY and CDR2 is FYNNEI. Trimming removed 7 bases from V and 6 bases from J, with 16 bases in between.

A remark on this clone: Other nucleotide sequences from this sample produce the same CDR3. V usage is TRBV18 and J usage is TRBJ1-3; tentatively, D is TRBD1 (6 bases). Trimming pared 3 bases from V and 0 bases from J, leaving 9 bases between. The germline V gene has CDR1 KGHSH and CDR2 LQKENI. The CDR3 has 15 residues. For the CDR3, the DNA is TGTGCCAGCTCACCTGACAGGAGCTCTGGAAACACCATATATTTT. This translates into CASSPDRSSGNTIYF.

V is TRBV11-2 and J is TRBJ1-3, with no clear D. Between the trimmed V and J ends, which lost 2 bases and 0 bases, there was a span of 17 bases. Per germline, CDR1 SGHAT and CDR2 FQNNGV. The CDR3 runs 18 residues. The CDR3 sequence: CASSLLAETWFSGNTIYF. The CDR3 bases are TGTGCCAGCAGCTTACTCGCAGAGACATGGTTCTCTGGAAACACCATATATTTT.

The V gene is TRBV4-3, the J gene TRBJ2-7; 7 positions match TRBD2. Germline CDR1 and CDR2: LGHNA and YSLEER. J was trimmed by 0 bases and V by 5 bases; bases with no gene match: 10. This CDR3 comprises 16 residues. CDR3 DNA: TGCGCCAGCAGCAAGAATTCGCGGGAGTTCTCCTACGAGCAGTACTTC. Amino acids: CASSKNSREFSYEQYF.